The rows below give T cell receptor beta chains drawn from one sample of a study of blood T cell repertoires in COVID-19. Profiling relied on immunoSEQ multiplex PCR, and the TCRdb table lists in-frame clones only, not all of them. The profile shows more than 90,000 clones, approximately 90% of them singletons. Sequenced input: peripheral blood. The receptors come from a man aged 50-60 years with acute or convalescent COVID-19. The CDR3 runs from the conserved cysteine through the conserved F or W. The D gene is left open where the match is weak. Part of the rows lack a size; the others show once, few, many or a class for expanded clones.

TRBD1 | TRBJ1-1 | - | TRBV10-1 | TGCGCCAGCAGTGGACAGGGGAACACTGAAGCTTTCTTT | CASSGQGNTEAFF
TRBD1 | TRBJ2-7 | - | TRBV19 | TGTGCCAGTAGTGTCCGGGACAGTTCCTACGAGCAGTACTTC | CASSVRDSSYEQYF
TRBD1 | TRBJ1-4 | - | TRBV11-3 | TGTGCCAGCAGCTCCGGACAGGGGGCGCGTCGGGAAAAACTGTTTTTT | CASSSGQGARREKLFF
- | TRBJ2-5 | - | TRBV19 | TGTGCCACCGCGGACAGAGGAGAGACCCAGTACTTC | CATADRGETQYF
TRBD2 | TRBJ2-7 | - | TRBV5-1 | TGCGCCAGCAGCTTGGACGGTATGGGGAGGGGAGAGCAGTACTTC | CASSLDGMGRGEQYF
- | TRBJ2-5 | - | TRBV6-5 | TGTGCCAGCAGATCGTTAGTACCGGGGGAGACCCAGTACTTC | CASRSLVPGETQYF
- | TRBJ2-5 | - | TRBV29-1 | TGCAGCGTTGGAGGGGGTAAAGAGACCCAGTACTTC | CSVGGGKETQYF
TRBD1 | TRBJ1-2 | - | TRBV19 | TGTGCCAGTAACGCTCAGGGGGCGGCTGATGGCTACACCTTC | CASNAQGAADGYTF
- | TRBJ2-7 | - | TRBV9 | TGTGCCAGCAGCGTAGGCTCTTCGGCAGGCATTAACTACGAGCAGTACTTC | CASSVGSSAGINYEQYF
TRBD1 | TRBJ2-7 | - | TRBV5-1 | TGCGCCAGCAGCGAAACAGGGGCCCCCTACGAGCAGTACTTC | CASSETGAPYEQYF
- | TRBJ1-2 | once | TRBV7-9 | TGTGCCAGCAGCTTACGGCAGGGCTCTAACTATGGCTACACCTTC | CASSLRQGSNYGYTF
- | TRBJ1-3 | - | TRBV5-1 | TGCGCCAGCAGCTTTAGTGCTGGAAACACCATATATTTT | CASSFSAGNTIYF
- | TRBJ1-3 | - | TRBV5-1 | TGCGCCAGCAGCAACACAGGCGGCACTGGAAACACCATATATTTT | CASSNTGGTGNTIYF
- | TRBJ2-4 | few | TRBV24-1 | TGTGCCACCAGTGATAAGTCGGTTGGAAACATTCAGTACTTC | CATSDKSVGNIQYF
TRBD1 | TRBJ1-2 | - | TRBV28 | TGTGCCAGCAGTAGCGACAGGGGCGGCTACACCTTC | CASSSDRGGYTF
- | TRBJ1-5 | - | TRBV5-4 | TGTGCCAGCAGCGCGGGCTTGGGCAATCAGCCCCAGCATTTT | CASSAGLGNQPQHF
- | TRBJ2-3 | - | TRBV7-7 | TGTGCCAGCAGCTTGGGGCGGTCTCCCACAGATACGCAGTATTTT | CASSLGRSPTDTQYF
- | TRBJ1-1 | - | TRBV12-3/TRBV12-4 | TGTGCCAGCAGCCTGGGGAGCAGAGGAGCTTTCTTT | CASSLGSRGAFF
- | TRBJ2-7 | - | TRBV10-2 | TGCGCCAGCTCATACAGGGACGGCGAGCAGTACTTC | CASSYRDGEQYF
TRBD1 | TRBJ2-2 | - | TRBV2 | TGTGCCAGCAGTGCAATTAGACAGGGCCACGGTAACACCGGGGAGCTGTTTTTT | CASSAIRQGHGNTGELFF
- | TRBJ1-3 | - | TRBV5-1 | TGCGCCAGCAGCTTGGGGGCAGTTGGAAACACCATATATTTT | CASSLGAVGNTIYF
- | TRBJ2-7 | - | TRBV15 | TGTGCCACCAGCAGAGTTGTTGCGGGAACCTACGAGCAGTACTTC | CATSRVVAGTYEQYF